This T cell receptor beta chain was recovered during a study of T cells after yellow fever vaccination. This clonotype was detected ten times or more. CDR1 and CDR2 (germline): MGHRA, YSYEKL. The CDR3 runs 14 residues. Trimming shortened V by 0 bases and J by 8 bases, and 13 bases separated the two germline ends. The TCR cDNA carried a universal primer site and UMIs from 5'RACE template switching. One entry per CDR3 protein results from TCRdb running MiXCR on the 5' RACE reads. Seen here are hundreds of thousands of distinct CDR3 sequences, around 13% observed once, and the top ten hold more than 3%. The V call is TRBV4-1, the J call TRBJ1-1; unclear D gene. This sequence originates from a man between 18 and 29 years old who received the YFV17D yellow fever vaccine. Sequences were derived from CD4+ T cells sorted from PBMCs, sampled 15 days after the yellow fever booster vaccination. CDR3 DNA: TGCGCCAGCAGCCAAGATTTTGGAGCAGCCGAAGCTTTCTTT. As protein: CASSQDFGAAEAFF.